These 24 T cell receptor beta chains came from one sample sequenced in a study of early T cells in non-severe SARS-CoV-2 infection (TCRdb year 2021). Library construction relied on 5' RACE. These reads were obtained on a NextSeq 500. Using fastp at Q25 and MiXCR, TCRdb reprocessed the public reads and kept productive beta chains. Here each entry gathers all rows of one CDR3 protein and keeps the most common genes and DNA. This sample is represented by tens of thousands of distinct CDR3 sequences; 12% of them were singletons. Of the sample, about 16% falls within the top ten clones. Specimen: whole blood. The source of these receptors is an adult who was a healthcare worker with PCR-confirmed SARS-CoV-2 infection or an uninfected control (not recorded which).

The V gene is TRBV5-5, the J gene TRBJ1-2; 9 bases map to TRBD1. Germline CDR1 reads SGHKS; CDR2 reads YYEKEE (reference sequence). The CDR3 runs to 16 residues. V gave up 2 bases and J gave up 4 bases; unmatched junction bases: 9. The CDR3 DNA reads TGTGCCAGCAGCTTCACGATGAAGGACAGGGGCTATGGCTACACCTTC. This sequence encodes CASSFTMKDRGYGYTF.

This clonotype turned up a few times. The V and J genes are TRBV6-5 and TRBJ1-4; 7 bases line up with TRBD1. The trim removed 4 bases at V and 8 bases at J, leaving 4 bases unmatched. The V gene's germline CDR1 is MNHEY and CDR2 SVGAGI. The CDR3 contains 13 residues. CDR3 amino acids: CASSLQGKEKLFF. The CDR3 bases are TGTGCCAGCAGTTTACAGGGGAAGGAAAAACTGTTTTTT.

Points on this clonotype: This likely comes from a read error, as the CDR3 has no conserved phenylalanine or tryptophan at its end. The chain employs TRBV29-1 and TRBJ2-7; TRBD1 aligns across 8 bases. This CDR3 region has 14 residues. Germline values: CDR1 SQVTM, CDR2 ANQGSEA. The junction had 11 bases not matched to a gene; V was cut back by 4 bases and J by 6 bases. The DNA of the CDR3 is TGCAGCGTTGCAGCGGACAGGGCTACAGGCGAGCAGTACTCC. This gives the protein CSVAADRATGEQYS.

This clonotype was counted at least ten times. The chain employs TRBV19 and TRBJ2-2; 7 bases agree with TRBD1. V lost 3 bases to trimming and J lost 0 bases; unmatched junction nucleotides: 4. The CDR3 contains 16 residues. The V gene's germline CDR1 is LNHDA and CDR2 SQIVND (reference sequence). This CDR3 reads CASSMGQTANTGELFF. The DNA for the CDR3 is TGTGCCAGTAGTATGGGACAGACCGCGAACACCGGGGAGCTGTTTTTT.

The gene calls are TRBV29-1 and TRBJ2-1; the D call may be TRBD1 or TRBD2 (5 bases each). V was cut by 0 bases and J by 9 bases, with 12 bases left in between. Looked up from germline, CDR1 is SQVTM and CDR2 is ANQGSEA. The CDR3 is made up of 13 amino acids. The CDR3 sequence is CSVEDGDLGEQFF. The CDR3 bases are TGCAGCGTTGAAGACGGGGACCTCGGTGAGCAGTTCTTC.

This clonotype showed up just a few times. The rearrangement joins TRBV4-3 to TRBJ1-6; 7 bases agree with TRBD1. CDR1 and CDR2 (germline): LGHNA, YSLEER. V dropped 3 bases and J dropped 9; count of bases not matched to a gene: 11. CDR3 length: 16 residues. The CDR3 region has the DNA TGCGCCAGCAGCCAGGGGACGACAGGGATAGTTTCACCCCTCCACTTT. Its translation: CASSQGTTGIVSPLHF.

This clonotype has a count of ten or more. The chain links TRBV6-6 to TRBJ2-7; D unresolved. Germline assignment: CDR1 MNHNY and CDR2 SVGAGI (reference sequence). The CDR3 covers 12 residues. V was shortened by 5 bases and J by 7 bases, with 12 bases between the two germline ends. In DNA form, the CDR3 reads TGTGCCAGCAGTGGGGATAGGCCAGAGCAGTACTTC. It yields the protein CASSGDRPEQYF.

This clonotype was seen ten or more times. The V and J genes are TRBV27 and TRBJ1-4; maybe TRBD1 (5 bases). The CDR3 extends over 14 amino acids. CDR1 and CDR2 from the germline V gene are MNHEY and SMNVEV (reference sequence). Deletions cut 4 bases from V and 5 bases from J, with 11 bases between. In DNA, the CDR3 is TGTGCCAGCAGTTCACAGGACTTGAATGAAAAACTGTTTTTT. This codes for CASSSQDLNEKLFF.

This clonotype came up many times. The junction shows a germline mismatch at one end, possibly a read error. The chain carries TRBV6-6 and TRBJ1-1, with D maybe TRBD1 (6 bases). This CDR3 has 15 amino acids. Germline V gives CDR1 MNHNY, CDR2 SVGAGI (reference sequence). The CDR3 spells CASNPGRGGNTEVFF. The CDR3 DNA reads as TGTGCCAGCAATCCCGGGAGAGGGGGGAACACTGAAGTTTTCTTT.

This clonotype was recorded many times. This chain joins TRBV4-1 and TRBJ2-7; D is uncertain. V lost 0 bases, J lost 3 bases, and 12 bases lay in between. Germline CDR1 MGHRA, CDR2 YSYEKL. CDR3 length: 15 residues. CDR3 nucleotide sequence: TGCGCCAGCAGCCAAGATAAGCTTTCTCTCTACGAGCAGTACTTC. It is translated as CASSQDKLSLYEQYF.

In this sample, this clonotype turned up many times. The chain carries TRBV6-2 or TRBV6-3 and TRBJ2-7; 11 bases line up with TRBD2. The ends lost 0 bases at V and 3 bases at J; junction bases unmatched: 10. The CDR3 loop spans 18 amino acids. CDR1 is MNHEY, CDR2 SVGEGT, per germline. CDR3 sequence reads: CASSYSYSSGRLSYEQYF. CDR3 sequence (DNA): TGTGCCAGCAGTTACTCCTATTCTAGCGGGAGGCTCAGCTACGAGCAGTACTTC.

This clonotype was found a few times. The CDR3 bases are TGTGCCAGCAGCCTGAAGAGGCTAGAGACCCAGTACTTC. This gives the protein CASSLKRLETQYF. This chain connects TRBV7-2 to TRBJ2-5; no definite D call. From germline, CDR1 is SGHTA and CDR2 FQGNSA. The length of the CDR3 is 13 residues. V dropped 5 bases and J dropped 4 bases, with 11 bases sitting between them.

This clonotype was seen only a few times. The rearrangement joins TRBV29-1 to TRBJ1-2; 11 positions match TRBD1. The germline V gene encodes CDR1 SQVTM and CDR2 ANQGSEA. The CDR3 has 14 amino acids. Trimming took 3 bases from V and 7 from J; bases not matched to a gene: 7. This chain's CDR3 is CSVDTTGTGGGYTF. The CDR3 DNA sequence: TGCAGCGTTGATACCACCGGGACAGGGGGTGGCTACACCTTC.

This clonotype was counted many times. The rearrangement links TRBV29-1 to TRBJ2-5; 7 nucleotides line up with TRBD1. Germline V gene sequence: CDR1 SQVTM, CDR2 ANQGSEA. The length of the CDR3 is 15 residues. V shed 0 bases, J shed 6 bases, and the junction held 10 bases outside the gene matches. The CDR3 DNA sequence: TGCAGCGTTGAAGACGAGGACAGGCTTCATCAGACCCAGTACTTC. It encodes CSVEDEDRLHQTQYF. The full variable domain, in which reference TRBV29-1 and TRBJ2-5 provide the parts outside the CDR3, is SAVISQKPSRDICQRGTSLTIQCQVDSQVTMMFWYRQQPGQSLTLIATANQGSEATYESGFVIDKFPISRPNLTFSTLTVSNMSPEDSSIYLCSVEDEDRLHQTQYFGPGTRLLVL.

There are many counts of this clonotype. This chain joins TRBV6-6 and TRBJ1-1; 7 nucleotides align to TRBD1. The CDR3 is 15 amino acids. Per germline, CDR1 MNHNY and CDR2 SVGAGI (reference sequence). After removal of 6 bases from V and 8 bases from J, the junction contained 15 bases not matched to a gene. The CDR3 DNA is TGTGCCAGCAGCCGTACCCGGGACAGCCTACACGAAGCTTTCTTT. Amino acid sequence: CASSRTRDSLHEAFF.

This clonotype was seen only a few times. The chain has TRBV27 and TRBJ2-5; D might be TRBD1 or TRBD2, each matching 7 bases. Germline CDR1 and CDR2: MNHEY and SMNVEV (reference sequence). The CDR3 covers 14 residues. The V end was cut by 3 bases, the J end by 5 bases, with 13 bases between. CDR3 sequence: CASSFMGGGETQYF. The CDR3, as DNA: TGTGCCAGCAGTTTTATGGGAGGGGGCGAGACCCAGTACTTC.

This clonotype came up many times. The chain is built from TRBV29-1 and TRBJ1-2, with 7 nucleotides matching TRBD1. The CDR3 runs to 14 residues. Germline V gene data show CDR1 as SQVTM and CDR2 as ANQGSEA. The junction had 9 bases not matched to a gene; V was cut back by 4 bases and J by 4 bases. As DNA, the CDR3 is TGCAGCGTTGCGTCCCAGACAGGGACCTATGGCTACACCTTC. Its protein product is CSVASQTGTYGYTF.

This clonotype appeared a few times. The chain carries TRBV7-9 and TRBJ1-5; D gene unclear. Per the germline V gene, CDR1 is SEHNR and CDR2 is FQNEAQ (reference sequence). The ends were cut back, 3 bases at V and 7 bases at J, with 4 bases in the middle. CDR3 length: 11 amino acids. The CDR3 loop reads CASSFGQPQHF. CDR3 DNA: TGTGCCAGCAGCTTTGGACAGCCCCAGCATTTT.

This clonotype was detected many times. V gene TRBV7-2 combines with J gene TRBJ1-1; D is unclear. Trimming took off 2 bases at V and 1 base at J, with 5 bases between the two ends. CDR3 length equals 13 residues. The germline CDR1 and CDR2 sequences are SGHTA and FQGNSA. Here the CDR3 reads CASSLSGNTEAFF. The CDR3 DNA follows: TGTGCCAGCAGCTTATCGGGGAACACTGAAGCTTTCTTT.

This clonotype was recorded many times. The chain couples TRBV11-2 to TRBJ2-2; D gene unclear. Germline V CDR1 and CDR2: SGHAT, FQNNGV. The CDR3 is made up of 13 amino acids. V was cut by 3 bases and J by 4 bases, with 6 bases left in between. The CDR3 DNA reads TGTGCCAGCAGCTTTGTATCCACCGGGGAGCTGTTTTTT. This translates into CASSFVSTGELFF.

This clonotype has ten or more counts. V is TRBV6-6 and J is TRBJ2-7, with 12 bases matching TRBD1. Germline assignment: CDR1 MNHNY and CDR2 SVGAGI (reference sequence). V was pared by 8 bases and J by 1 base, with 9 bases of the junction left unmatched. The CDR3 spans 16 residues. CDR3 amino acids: CASALPGQGASYEQYF. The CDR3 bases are TGTGCCAGCGCCCTCCCGGGACAGGGGGCTTCCTACGAGCAGTACTTC.

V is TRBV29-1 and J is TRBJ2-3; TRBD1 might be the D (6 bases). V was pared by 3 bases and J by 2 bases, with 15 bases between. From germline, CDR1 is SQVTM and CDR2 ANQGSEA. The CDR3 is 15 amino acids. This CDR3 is CSVDTGSFTTDTQYF. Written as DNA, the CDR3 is TGCAGCGTTGATACAGGGTCCTTTACCACAGATACGCAGTATTTT.

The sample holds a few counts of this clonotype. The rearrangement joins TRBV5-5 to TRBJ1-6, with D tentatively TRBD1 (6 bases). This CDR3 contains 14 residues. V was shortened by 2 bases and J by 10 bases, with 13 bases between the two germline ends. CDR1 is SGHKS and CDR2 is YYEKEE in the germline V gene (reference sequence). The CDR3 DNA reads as TGTGCCAGCAGCTTCGCCGGGACATACTCACCCCTCCACTTT. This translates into CASSFAGTYSPLHF.

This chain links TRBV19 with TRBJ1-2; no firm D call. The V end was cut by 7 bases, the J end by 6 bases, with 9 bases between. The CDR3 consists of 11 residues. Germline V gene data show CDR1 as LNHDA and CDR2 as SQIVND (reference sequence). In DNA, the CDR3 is TGTGCCAGTACTGCGCCCAATGGCTACACCTTC. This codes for CASTAPNGYTF.